This paragraph covers one T cell receptor beta chain sequence. The record originates from a study of cytomegalovirus exposure and HLA in healthy donors. Whole-study context: About 200 million T cells yielded more than 95 million unique TCR beta sequences, as an earlier analysis found.

Germline V gene data show CDR1 as SNHLY and CDR2 as FYNNEI. The ends lost 7 bases at V and 8 bases at J; junction bases unmatched: 7. CDR3 length equals 14 residues. PCR primers comprised 60 Vbeta and 13 Jbeta primers. Generated by immunoSEQ multiplex PCR, the TCRdb table keeps only in-frame clones and is missing some. The sample totals approximately 180,000 clones. The chain carries TRBV2 and TRBJ2-1; 11 positions agree with TRBD1. Sequenced: PBMCs. This TCR derives from a man between 25 and 39 years old in good health and CMV-seronegative. CDR3 sequence reads: CASTPGQGDDEQFF. CDR3 bases: TGTGCCAGCACCCCGGGACAGGGGGACGATGAGCAGTTCTTC.